This T cell receptor (beta chain) was identified during a study of CD8 T cells in Susac syndrome. CDR1 is KGHSY and CDR2 is FQNENV in the germline V gene. CDR3 length: 14 amino acids. Trimming cost V 0 bases and J 5 bases, with 8 bases left between them. Included as multiple sclerosis controls were treatment-naive patients who had stable or active relapsing-remitting disease. When the RNA was reverse transcribed, random hexamers were used with an input of roughly 0.45 to 1 ug. Amplification of TCR beta CDR3 was carried out by immunoSEQ multiplex PCR, which covered 54 Vbeta and 13 Jbeta segments. Each CDR3 protein is one row after TCRdb ran MiXCR on the immunoSEQ multiplex PCR reads. The sample has approximately 230,000 distinct CDR3 sequences, around 95% seen once.

The TCR sequence derives from a human donor with multiple sclerosis. Sequencing input: CD4+ T cells from PBMCs. The chain has TRBV16 and TRBJ1-5; no definite D call. CDR3 protein: CASSQSSGDQPQHF. The CDR3 DNA reads TGTGCCAGCAGCCAATCATCGGGAGATCAGCCCCAGCATTTT.